These 21 T cell receptor beta chains share one sample of origin, sequenced in a study of long-term antiretroviral therapy in people with HIV (dated 2022 in TCRdb). Sequencing of the TRB variable region was done with the immunoSEQ hsTCRB v3.0 assay at survey level resolution. Sourced from immuneACCESS, this table was stored by TCRdb with only in-frame sequences that have V and J called. A share of the clones is absent; for the studies checked, an unresolved V gene accounts for under half, and the remainder has no known explanation. The sample profile shows roughly 34,000 clones; 70% to 80% of them were found once. Approximately 3% of the sample goes to the ten largest clones. The sequencing used unsorted PBMCs, collected 1.9 years after starting antiretroviral therapy. The receptors originated from a man between 18 and 29 years old with HIV.

The chain carries TRBV7-9 and TRBJ2-7, with D unresolved. Trimming removed 1 base from V and 0 bases from J, with 7 bases in between. Germline V gene lookup returns CDR1 SEHNR and CDR2 FQNEAQ (reference sequence). CDR3 size: 14 residues. The CDR3 loop reads CASSLDGNSYEQYF. The CDR3 DNA reads TGTGCCAGCAGCTTAGACGGAAACTCCTACGAGCAGTACTTC.

This chain connects TRBV4-2 to TRBJ2-1; 11 nucleotides line up with TRBD2. The junction had 12 bases not matched to a gene; V was cut back by 1 base and J by 7 bases. The CDR3 has 18 amino acids. Germline V gives CDR1 LGHNA, CDR2 YNFKEQ. CDR3 protein: CASSQGVAGGNMGNEQFF. In DNA form, the CDR3 reads TGTGCCAGCAGCCAAGGGGTAGCGGGGGGGAATATGGGTAATGAGCAGTTCTTC.

This clone was recorded only once. J is TRBJ2-1 and V is TRBV9; tentative D call: TRBD1 (5 bases). The germline V gene has CDR1 SGDLS and CDR2 YYNGEE. This CDR3 comprises 15 residues. Trimming shortened V by 4 bases and J by 6 bases, and 17 bases separated the two germline ends. The CDR3 sequence: CASSIFGQGSNEQFF. As DNA, the CDR3 is TGTGCCAGCAGCATTTTCGGGCAGGGAAGCAATGAGCAGTTCTTC.

Comment on this clone: The junction does not match germline at one end; this may be a read error. V usage is TRBV7-7 and J usage is TRBJ2-3; the match to TRBD1 covers 7 bases. The CDR3 runs to 15 residues. In germline, CDR1 is SSHAT, CDR2 FNYEAQ (reference sequence). The CDR3 reads CASSHTGASTDTQYF. In nucleotides, the CDR3 is TGTGCTAGCAGCCACACAGGGGCAAGCACAGATACGCAGTATTTT.

This clone was recorded only once. The rearrangement joins TRBV11-1 to TRBJ1-2; possibly TRBD1 for D (5 bases). The V and J ends lost 2 bases and 8 bases respectively, with 12 bases between them. The CDR3 totals 13 residues. Germline CDR1 reads SGHAT; CDR2 reads FQDESV (reference sequence). CDR3 residues: CASSLTGGDGYTF. In nucleotides, the CDR3 is TGTGCCAGCAGCTTAACGGGGGGTGACGGCTACACCTTC.

CDR3 amino acids: CASSFRGRSTEAFF. The CDR3 DNA follows: TGTGCCAGCAGCTTCAGGGGTCGGAGCACTGAAGCTTTCTTT. The rearrangement uses TRBV7-9 and TRBJ1-1; D may be TRBD1 (6 bases). Deletions cut 3 bases from V and 4 bases from J, with 12 bases between. There are 14 residues in the CDR3. Germline V gives CDR1 SEHNR, CDR2 FQNEAQ (reference sequence). Supplemented by reference TRBV7-9 and TRBJ1-1, the full variable domain reads DTGVSQNPRHKITKRGQNVTFRCDPISEHNRLYWYRQTLGQGPEFLTYFQNEAQLEKSRLLSDRFSAERPKGSFSTLEIQRTEQGDSAMYLCASSFRGRSTEAFFGQGTRLTVV.

This clone has just a few counts. CDR3: CASRFSPGRTNSPLHF. The CDR3 region has the DNA TGTGCCAGCAGATTCTCCCCCGGACGGACGAATTCACCCCTCCACTTT. The chain combines TRBV2 with TRBJ1-6; D is unclear. Trimming pared 6 bases from V and 7 bases from J, leaving 19 bases between. CDR1 SNHLY and CDR2 FYNNEI come from the germline V gene. CDR3 length: 16 residues.

V and J are TRBV5-1 and TRBJ2-5; possibly TRBD2 for D (6 bases). Per the germline V gene, CDR1 is SGHRS and CDR2 is YFSETQ. This CDR3 contains 13 residues. V lost 5 bases, J lost 4 bases, and 12 bases lay in between. CDR3 region: CASRGGSGETQYF. The CDR3 region has the DNA TGCGCCAGCAGGGGGGGATCGGGAGAGACCCAGTACTTC.

In this sample, this clone turned up once. The chain links TRBV14 to TRBJ2-6, with D tentatively TRBD1 (5 bases). The CDR3 consists of 16 residues. CDR1 SGHDN and CDR2 FVKESK come from the germline V gene. Deletions cut 3 bases from V and 0 bases from J, with 9 bases between. The CDR3: CASSQVDSSGANVLTF. In nucleotides, the CDR3 is TGTGCCAGCAGCCAGGTCGACAGCTCTGGGGCCAACGTCCTGACTTTC.

The J gene is TRBJ2-1, the V gene TRBV11-2; the D gene is possibly TRBD2 (6 bases). The CDR3 covers 15 residues. Trimming pared 0 bases from V and 8 bases from J, leaving 14 bases between. The germline CDR1 and CDR2 sequences are SGHAT and FQNNGV. CDR3 nucleotide sequence: TGTGCCAGCAGCTTAGATCATCGTCCTAGCGATGAGCAGTTCTTC. Translation gives CASSLDHRPSDEQFF.

V usage is TRBV4-1 and J usage is TRBJ1-6; a weak D match, TRBD1 (6 bases). V lost 1 base to trimming and J lost 4 bases, with 17 bases between them. Per germline, CDR1 MGHRA and CDR2 YSYEKL. The CDR3 totals 18 residues. Here the CDR3 reads CASSQARGAPGYNSPLHF. CDR3 coding DNA: TGCGCCAGCAGCCAAGCTAGGGGGGCTCCAGGTTATAATTCACCCCTCCACTTT.

J is TRBJ1-6 and V is TRBV5-5, with TRBD1 identical over 7 bases. Germline loops: CDR1 SGHKS, CDR2 YYEKEE (reference sequence). The CDR3 totals 16 residues. The V gene end was trimmed by 4 bases and the J gene end by 7 bases; junction bases not matched to a gene: 11. CDR3 coding DNA: TGTGCCAGCAGCCTACAGGGGAATCTTGTAAATTCACCCCTCCACTTT. As protein: CASSLQGNLVNSPLHF.

The gene calls are TRBV7-3 and TRBJ2-1; 7 bases align to TRBD2. This CDR3 has 16 residues. Germline CDR1 and CDR2: SGHTA and FQGTGA. V was pared by 5 bases and J by 6 bases, with 13 bases of the junction left unmatched. CDR3 in amino acids: CASSPTLGAGLNEQFF. CDR3 DNA: TGTGCCAGCAGCCCTACCTTGGGAGCGGGGCTCAATGAGCAGTTCTTC.

V and J are TRBV11-2 and TRBJ2-3; TRBD2 aligns across 7 bases. CDR1 is SGHAT, CDR2 FQNNGV, per germline. CDR3 length: 17 amino acids. V was pared by 1 base and J by 0 bases, with 7 bases of the junction left unmatched. The CDR3 DNA is TGTGCCAGCAGCTTAGGGCAGGGAGGGACTAGCACAGATACGCAGTATTTT. It encodes CASSLGQGGTSTDTQYF. The complete variable domain, with remaining parts taken from reference TRBV11-2 and TRBJ2-3, reads EAGVAQSPRYKIIEKRQSVAFWCNPISGHATLYWYQQILGQGPKLLIQFQNNGVVDDSQLPKDRFSAERLKGVDSTLKIQPAKLEDSAVYLCASSLGQGGTSTDTQYFGPGTRLTVL.

The sample holds one count of this clone. The chain employs TRBV28 and TRBJ1-4, with 7 bases identical to TRBD1. The ends lost 6 bases at V and 5 bases at J; junction bases unmatched: 12. Germline-derived CDR1 and CDR2 are MDHEN and SYDVKM. The CDR3 is made up of 16 amino acids. For the CDR3, the DNA is TGTGCCAGCAGCCCCCCGCGGAGGGGGCAAAATGAAAAACTGTTTTTT. Encoded protein: CASSPPRRGQNEKLFF.

The chain links TRBV7-2 to TRBJ1-1; D might be TRBD1 (5 bases). The CDR3 consists of 14 residues. Germline CDR1 SGHTA, CDR2 FQGNSA. The germline V and J ends were trimmed by 2 bases and 1 base, with 8 bases remaining between them. CDR3 nucleotide sequence: TGTGCCAGCAGCTTACAACAGGCGAACACTGAAGCTTTCTTT. Translation: CASSLQQANTEAFF.

The rearrangement links TRBV6-6 to TRBJ1-6; 9 bases fit TRBD1. The CDR3 is made up of 14 amino acids. The germline gives CDR1 MNHNY, CDR2 SVGAGI (reference sequence). Unmatched junction bases numbered 3, after V lost 4 bases and J lost 8 bases. Here the CDR3 reads CASSLGQGYSPLHF. The CDR3 DNA follows: TGTGCCAGCAGTTTAGGACAGGGGTATTCACCCCTCCACTTT.

This clone has only one observation. The V call is TRBV5-6, the J call TRBJ1-2; the D is unclear. Germline V gene lookup returns CDR1 SGHDT and CDR2 YYEEEE. The V and J ends lost 3 bases and 5 bases respectively, with 20 bases between them. This CDR3 has 16 residues. Here the CDR3 reads CASSYSGLRERYGYTF. The CDR3 coding sequence is TGTGCCAGCAGCTACAGTGGGCTACGAGAGAGATATGGCTACACCTTC.

This clone has only a few counts. The J gene is TRBJ2-7, the V gene TRBV27, with D tentatively TRBD1 (5 bases). CDR1 is MNHEY, CDR2 SMNVEV, per germline (reference sequence). The ends were cut back, 1 base at V and 7 bases at J, with 8 bases in the middle. CDR3 length: 12 amino acids. The CDR3 sequence: CASSLLGREQYF. The CDR3 bases are TGTGCCAGCAGTTTATTGGGGCGAGAGCAGTACTTC.

The chain employs TRBV5-8 and TRBJ1-1, with D possibly TRBD1 on 5 matching bases. From germline, CDR1 is SGHTS and CDR2 YDEGEE. V was clipped by 10 bases and J by 1 base, with 20 bases between them. The CDR3 has 15 residues. The CDR3 loop is CAGDPGWGRNTEAFF. The CDR3 coding sequence is TGTGCCGGAGACCCTGGATGGGGGAGGAACACTGAAGCTTTCTTT. Full variable domain (rest looked up from reference TRBV5-8 and TRBJ1-1): EAGVTQSPTHLIKTRGQQATLRCSPISGHTSVYWYQQALGLGLQFLLWYDEGEERNRGNFPPRFSGRQFPNYSSELNVNALELEDSALYLCAGDPGWGRNTEAFFGQGTRLTVV.

V gene TRBV6-1 combines with J gene TRBJ2-6; the D gene is possibly TRBD1 (5 bases). The CDR3 is 15 residues long. Per the germline V gene, CDR1 is MNHNS and CDR2 is SASEGT. Trimming stripped 3 bases from V and 1 base from J, with 7 bases between. The DNA for the CDR3 is TGTGCCAGCAGTGACAGGGTATCTGGGGCCAACGTCCTGACTTTC. Amino acids: CASSDRVSGANVLTF.